The rows below give T cell receptor beta chains drawn from one sample of a study of blood T cells in healthy people across ages. Each CDR3 protein is one row after TCRdb ran MiXCR on the 5' RACE reads. This table holds 700,000 to 850,000 distinct CDR3 sequences, 40% to 65% found once. Sequencing used blood. The receptor source for this set is a man older than 75 in good health. The CDR3 runs from the conserved cysteine through the conserved F or W.

CDR3: CASSQGESVGELFF
J: TRBJ2-2
V: TRBV4-2

CDR3: CASSSGGYAYEQYF
J: .
V: TRBV7-9

CDR3: CASLKGNTEAFF
J: TRBJ1-1
V: TRBV12-3/TRBV12-4

CDR3: CATSDLRTPWSSYNEQFF
J: TRBJ2-1
V: TRBV24-1

CDR3: CASSPRTPGATNEKLFF
J: TRBJ1-4
V: TRBV27

CDR3: CASSRDRYQPQHF
J: TRBJ1-5
V: TRBV5-1

CDR3: CSASPAGTNEKLFF
J: TRBJ1-4
V: TRBV20-1

CDR3: CSALRGSGGTYEQYF
J: TRBJ2-7
V: TRBV20-1

CDR3: CASSYDAGEGSDTQYF
J: TRBJ2-3
V: TRBV6-5

CDR3: CASSFRDPFSYGYTF
J: TRBJ1-2
V: TRBV7-8

CDR3: CASRRGGVSYEQYF
J: .
V: TRBV5-1

CDR3: CASSFVLGHADTQYF
J: TRBJ2-3
V: TRBV5-6

CDR3: CSVADSYEQYF
J: TRBJ2-7
V: TRBV29-1

CDR3: CASSSTVYYGYTF
J: TRBJ1-2
V: TRBV12-3/TRBV12-4

CDR3: CASSPLTLREQYF
J: .
V: TRBV12-3/TRBV12-4

CDR3: CASSQERGGIGEQFF
J: TRBJ2-1
V: TRBV4-2

CDR3: CASSLQGFLGVNTEAFF
J: TRBJ1-1
V: TRBV3-1

CDR3: CASSLLVAGGPEQFF
J: TRBJ2-1
V: TRBV13

CDR3: CASSVNFETQYF
J: TRBJ2-5
V: TRBV9

CDR3: CASSLVSGTGFGGYTF
J: TRBJ1-2
V: TRBV5-1

CDR3: CASSVSGATTYEQYF
J: TRBJ2-7
V: TRBV27

CDR3: CSPQLAGGPDEQFF
J: TRBJ2-1
V: TRBV29-1

CDR3: CASSSPLTGVSYEQYF
J: TRBJ2-7
V: TRBV6-6

CDR3: CATSVRRVLGTEAFF
J: TRBJ1-1
V: TRBV15

CDR3: CASSFRTSGITDTQYF
J: TRBJ2-3
V: TRBV5-1

CDR3: CASSGRGLNYEQYF
J: TRBJ2-7
V: TRBV28

CDR3: CASSLQGAREQYF
J: TRBJ2-5
V: TRBV16

CDR3: CASDNPGAGDLSGANVLTF
J: TRBJ2-6
V: TRBV7-9

CDR3: CASSVGTSGRSAGETQYF
J: TRBJ2-5
V: TRBV9

CDR3: CASSQAGRSYEQYF
J: TRBJ2-7
V: TRBV12-3/TRBV12-4

CDR3: CASFHPLRRDRAVVYGYTF
J: TRBJ1-2
V: TRBV6-1

CDR3: CASSLGTPRETQYF
J: TRBJ2-5
V: TRBV12-3/TRBV12-4

CDR3: CASREDRASYEQYF
J: TRBJ2-7
V: TRBV6-6

CDR3: CASSLEGLSTGELFF
J: TRBJ2-2
V: TRBV9

CDR3: CSVESNYGYTF
J: TRBJ1-2
V: TRBV29-1

CDR3: CSARDPGKNSPLHF
J: TRBJ1-6
V: TRBV20-1

CDR3: CASARAGTGEGYTF
J: TRBJ1-2
V: TRBV12-5

CDR3: CATSDSGQGAIPDTQYF
J: TRBJ2-3
V: TRBV24-1

CDR3: CASSPRAGQGGETQYF
J: .
V: TRBV14

CDR3: CASFRSGTGGCGYTF
J: TRBJ1-2
V: TRBV19

CDR3: CASSPRGRGNQPQHF
J: TRBJ1-5
V: TRBV12-3/TRBV12-4

CDR3: CSGGTDSDTQYF
J: TRBJ2-3
V: TRBV20-1

CDR3: CASSQGQGRNEQFF
J: TRBJ2-1
V: TRBV12-3/TRBV12-4

CDR3: CASRKRSGLAGNEQFF
J: TRBJ2-1
V: TRBV2

CDR3: CASSFTGENQETQYF
J: TRBJ2-5
V: TRBV5-1

CDR3: CSAQTGPDGEATEAFF
J: TRBJ1-1
V: TRBV20-1